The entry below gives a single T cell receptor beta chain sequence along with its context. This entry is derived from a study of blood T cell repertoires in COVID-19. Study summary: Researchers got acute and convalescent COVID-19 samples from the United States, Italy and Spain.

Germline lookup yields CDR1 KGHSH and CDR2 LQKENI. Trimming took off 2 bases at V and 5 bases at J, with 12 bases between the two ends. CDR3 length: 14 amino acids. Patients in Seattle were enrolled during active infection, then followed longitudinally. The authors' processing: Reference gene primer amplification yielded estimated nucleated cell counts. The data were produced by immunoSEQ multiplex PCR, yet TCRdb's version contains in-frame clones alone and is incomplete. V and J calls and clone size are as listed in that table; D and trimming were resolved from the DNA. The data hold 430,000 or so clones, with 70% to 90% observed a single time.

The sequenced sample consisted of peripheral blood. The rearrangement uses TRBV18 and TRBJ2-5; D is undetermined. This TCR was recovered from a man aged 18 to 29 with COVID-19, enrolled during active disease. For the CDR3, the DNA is TGTGCCAGCTCACCAGAGATCCAACGGGAGACCCAGTACTTC. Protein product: CASSPEIQRETQYF.